A single sample is the source of the 20 T cell receptor beta chains below, sequenced in a study of T cell responses to AZD1222 COVID-19 vaccine. Here immunoSEQ multiplex PCR was the method, and the copy in TCRdb shows in-frame clones only, minus some. The table includes about 100,000 clones, around 84% detected once. The input for sequencing was peripheral blood, taken on day 0 of AZD1222 vaccination. The receptor source for this set is an adult in good health.

This clone has a single count. The chain uses TRBV5-4 and TRBJ1-2, with D possibly being TRBD1 (6 bases). This CDR3 contains 15 residues. The V and J ends lost 5 bases and 5 bases respectively, with 19 bases between them. Germline-derived CDR1 and CDR2 are SGHNT and YYREEE (reference sequence). Written as DNA, the CDR3 is TGTGCCAGCAGTCACCCCGACAGGTACGGGTATGGCTACACCTTC. Protein product: CASSHPDRYGYGYTF.

Written as DNA, the CDR3 is TGTGCCAGTAGCCTAGTCAATGAGCAGTTCTTC. It encodes CASSLVNEQFF. The chain uses TRBV19 and TRBJ2-1, with D hard to call. Germline assignment: CDR1 LNHDA and CDR2 SQIVND (reference sequence). This CDR3 contains 11 residues. V was clipped by 6 bases and J by 6 bases, with 6 bases between them. The whole variable domain, filled in from reference TRBV19 and TRBJ2-1, reads DGGITQSPKYLFRKEGQNVTLSCEQNLNHDAMYWYRQDPGQGLRLIYYSQIVNDFQKGDIAEGYSVSREKKESFPLTVTSAQKNPTAFYLCASSLVNEQFFGPGTRLTVL.

The chain is built from TRBV18 and TRBJ1-4, with 9 positions matching TRBD1. V lost 3 bases and J lost 7; bases outside the gene matches: 6. The CDR3 runs 15 residues. Germline values: CDR1 KGHSH, CDR2 LQKENI. DNA of the CDR3: TGTGCCAGCTCACCCGGGGACAGGGCGAGTGAAAAACTGTTTTTT. Amino acids: CASSPGDRASEKLFF. The full variable domain, its missing parts supplied by reference TRBV18 and TRBJ1-4, is NAGVMQNPRHLVRRRGQEARLRCSPMKGHSHVYWYRQLPEEGLKFMVYLQKENIIDESGMPKERFSAEFPKEGPSILRIQQVVRGDSAAYFCASSPGDRASEKLFFGSGTQLSVL.

The chain joins TRBV27 to TRBJ1-4, with D perhaps TRBD1 (5 bases). V gave up 7 bases and J gave up 15 bases, with 33 bases separating them. CDR3 length equals 17 residues. Germline V gives CDR1 MNHEY, CDR2 SMNVEV (reference sequence). As DNA, the CDR3 is TGTGCCAGCAACCGTCCTGGGACCGAGCGGATAGTGAGGGATTTGTTTTTT. It yields the protein CASNRPGTERIVRDLFF. The full variable domain, with the rest looked up from reference TRBV27 and TRBJ1-4, is EAQVTQNPRYLITVTGKKLTVTCSQNMNHEYMSWYRQDPGLGLRQIYYSMNVEVTDKGDVPEGYKVSRKEKRNFPLILESPSPNQTSLYFCASNRPGTERIVRDLFFGSGTQLSVL.

This sequence joins TRBV19 and TRBJ2-2; possibly TRBD2 for D (5 bases). Per germline, CDR1 LNHDA and CDR2 SQIVND (reference sequence). The CDR3 is 16 amino acids. V was trimmed by 3 bases and J by 0 bases, leaving 11 bases between them. The CDR3 bases are TGTGCCAGTAGTATCTCCGGGGTCACGAACACCGGGGAGCTGTTTTTT. Protein sequence: CASSISGVTNTGELFF.

This sequence joins TRBV24-1 and TRBJ2-3; 7 nucleotides line up with TRBD1. J lost 6 bases, V lost 2 bases, and 7 bases had no gene match. Germline lookup yields CDR1 KGHDR and CDR2 SFDVKD. This CDR3 spans 15 amino acids. CDR3 nucleotide sequence: TGTGCCACCAGTGATTACACAGGGGTTTCGGATACGCAGTATTTT. Amino acid sequence: CATSDYTGVSDTQYF.

V gene TRBV28 combines with J gene TRBJ2-5; 10 bases are shared with TRBD2. This CDR3 has 15 residues. Trimming took 3 bases from V and 3 from J; bases not matched to a gene: 4. Germline CDR1 MDHEN, CDR2 SYDVKM. DNA for the CDR3: TGTGCCAGCAGTTTGGGGCTAGCGGGAGAAGAGACCCAGTACTTC. As protein: CASSLGLAGEETQYF.

The J gene is TRBJ2-3, the V gene TRBV28; 8 nucleotides match TRBD1. Germline V CDR1 and CDR2: MDHEN, SYDVKM. The junction had 14 bases not matched to a gene; V was cut back by 7 bases and J by 2 bases. This CDR3 spans 17 amino acids. The CDR3 DNA reads TGTGCCAGCAAGAGCTCAGGGGGCATTCCTTTCACAGATACGCAGTATTTT. This codes for CASKSSGGIPFTDTQYF.

V usage is TRBV5-6 and J usage is TRBJ1-2; a possible D gene is TRBD1 (6 bases). CDR3 length: 15 amino acids. Germline assignment: CDR1 SGHDT and CDR2 YYEEEE. The germline V and J ends were trimmed by 0 bases and 3 bases, with 12 bases remaining between them. The CDR3 sequence is CASSLGGGLDYGYTF. The CDR3 region has the DNA TGTGCCAGCAGCTTGGGAGGGGGATTGGACTATGGCTACACCTTC.

J is TRBJ2-1 and V is TRBV28; possibly TRBD2 for D (6 bases). The CDR3 extends over 14 amino acids. Germline loops: CDR1 MDHEN, CDR2 SYDVKM. V was pared by 2 bases and J by 3 bases, with 8 bases between. CDR3 in amino acids: CASSLGGIYNEQFF. The DNA of the CDR3 is TGTGCCAGCAGTTTAGGGGGGATCTACAATGAGCAGTTCTTC.

This chain joins TRBV5-4 and TRBJ1-2; D might be TRBD1 (5 bases). The CDR3 covers 16 residues. Trimming cost V 4 bases and J 5 bases, with 21 bases left between them. Germline V gives CDR1 SGHNT, CDR2 YYREEE (reference sequence). In nucleotides, the CDR3 is TGTGCCAGCAGCGTGATTCAGGGTCCGGGGTCTTATGGCTACACCTTC. This codes for CASSVIQGPGSYGYTF.

V usage is TRBV3-1 (or the pseudogene TRBV3-2) and J usage is TRBJ1-5; D is uncertain. This CDR3 spans 13 amino acids. In germline, CDR1 is LGHDT, CDR2 YNNKEL (reference sequence). Trimming pared 4 bases from V and 4 bases from J, leaving 8 bases between. The CDR3 region is CASSPMVNQPQHF. CDR3 DNA: TGTGCCAGCAGCCCAATGGTAAATCAGCCCCAGCATTTT.

The rearrangement joins TRBV19 to TRBJ2-7, with 12 nucleotides matching TRBD1. J lost 3 bases, V lost 3 bases, and 18 bases had no gene match. Germline V gene lookup returns CDR1 LNHDA and CDR2 SQIVND (reference sequence). CDR3 length equals 20 residues. The CDR3 protein is CASSIGAGQGAQFRVYEQYF. The CDR3 DNA follows: TGTGCCAGTAGTATCGGCGCGGGACAGGGGGCGCAGTTTAGAGTCTACGAGCAGTACTTC.

The V gene is TRBV19, the J gene TRBJ2-3; weak D call: TRBD1 (6 bases). V was trimmed by 6 bases and J by 4 bases, leaving 17 bases between them. Germline values: CDR1 LNHDA, CDR2 SQIVND (reference sequence). The CDR3 consists of 15 residues. The CDR3 protein is CASRMTGSGADTQYF. DNA for the CDR3: TGTGCCAGTAGGATGACAGGTTCAGGGGCAGATACGCAGTATTTT.

The rearrangement uses TRBV6-5 and TRBJ2-3, with D possibly matching TRBD1 (6 bases). CDR1 MNHEY and CDR2 SVGAGI come from the germline V gene. The CDR3 sequence is 16 residues long. The V and J ends lost 0 bases and 4 bases respectively, with 14 bases between them. Written as DNA, the CDR3 is TGTGCCAGCAGTTACTCGACCCGCTCAGGGGCAGATACGCAGTATTTT. Amino acid sequence: CASSYSTRSGADTQYF.

This clone was seen a single time. The chain links TRBV5-6 to TRBJ1-1; no firm D call. Trimming stripped 1 base from V and 8 bases from J, with 12 bases between. This CDR3 has 13 residues. CDR1 SGHDT and CDR2 YYEEEE come from the germline V gene. The CDR3 nucleotides read TGTGCCAGCAGCTTGCCCCCGGGGAGCGAAGCTTTCTTT. This codes for CASSLPPGSEAFF. Full variable domain (rest looked up from reference TRBV5-6 and TRBJ1-1): DAGVTQSPTHLIKTRGQQVTLRCSPKSGHDTVSWYQQALGQGPQFIFQYYEEEERQRGNFPDRFSGHQFPNYSSELNVNALLLGDSALYLCASSLPPGSEAFFGQGTRLTVV.

The V gene is TRBV7-2, the J gene TRBJ1-4; 9 nucleotides line up with TRBD1. This CDR3 region has 15 residues. CDR1 and CDR2 (germline): SGHTA, FQGNSA. J lost 8 bases, V lost 5 bases, and 9 bases had no gene match. Written as DNA, the CDR3 is TGTGCCAGCAGCGCAATGACAGGGGGGAAAGAAAAACTGTTTTTT. This encodes CASSAMTGGKEKLFF.

V and J are TRBV19 and TRBJ1-1; D gene uncertain. V was trimmed by 6 bases and J by 0 bases, leaving 11 bases between them. The CDR3 extends over 14 amino acids. Germline V gene data show CDR1 as LNHDA and CDR2 as SQIVND (reference sequence). DNA of the CDR3: TGTGCCAGTAGGAGAGGGCAGTTGAACACTGAAGCTTTCTTT. Encoded protein: CASRRGQLNTEAFF. Drawing the rest from reference TRBV19 and TRBJ1-1, the complete variable domain is DGGITQSPKYLFRKEGQNVTLSCEQNLNHDAMYWYRQDPGQGLRLIYYSQIVNDFQKGDIAEGYSVSREKKESFPLTVTSAQKNPTAFYLCASRRGQLNTEAFFGQGTRLTVV.

This clone came up a few times. The V and J genes are TRBV14 and TRBJ1-2; D is possibly TRBD1 (5 bases). Between the trimmed V and J ends, which lost 6 bases and 0 bases, there was a span of 5 bases. This CDR3 is 12 amino acids long. Germline CDR1 SGHDN, CDR2 FVKESK. CDR3 sequence reads: CASRGANYGYTF. CDR3 nucleotide sequence: TGTGCCAGCAGAGGGGCTAACTATGGCTACACCTTC. The variable domain in full, with the rest retrieved from reference TRBV14 and TRBJ1-2, is EAGVTQFPSHSVIEKGQTVTLRCDPISGHDNLYWYRRVMGKEIKFLLHFVKESKQDESGMPNNRFLAERTGGTYSTLKVQPAELEDSGVYFCASRGANYGYTFGSGTRLTVV.

This clone has a handful of counts. V is TRBV7-2 and J is TRBJ1-6, with 10 positions matching TRBD1. The trim removed 2 bases at V and 7 bases at J, leaving 14 bases unmatched. Looked up from germline, CDR1 is SGHTA and CDR2 is FQGNSA. The CDR3 covers 19 residues. This CDR3 reads CASSLSGATGGGRNSPLHF. CDR3 in DNA: TGTGCCAGCAGCTTAAGCGGGGCGACAGGGGGCGGAAGGAATTCACCCCTCCACTTT.